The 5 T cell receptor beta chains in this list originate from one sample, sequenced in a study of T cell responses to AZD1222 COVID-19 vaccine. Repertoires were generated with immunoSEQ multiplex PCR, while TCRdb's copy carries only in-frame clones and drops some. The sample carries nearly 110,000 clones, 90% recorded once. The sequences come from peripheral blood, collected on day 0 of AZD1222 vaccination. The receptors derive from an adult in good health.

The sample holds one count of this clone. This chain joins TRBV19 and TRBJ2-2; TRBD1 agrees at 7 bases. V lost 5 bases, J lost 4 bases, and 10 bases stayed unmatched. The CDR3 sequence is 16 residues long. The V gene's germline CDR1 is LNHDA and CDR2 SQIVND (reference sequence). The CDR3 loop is CASSVASGTVTGELFF. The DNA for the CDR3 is TGTGCCAGTAGTGTAGCTTCCGGGACAGTCACCGGGGAGCTGTTTTTT.

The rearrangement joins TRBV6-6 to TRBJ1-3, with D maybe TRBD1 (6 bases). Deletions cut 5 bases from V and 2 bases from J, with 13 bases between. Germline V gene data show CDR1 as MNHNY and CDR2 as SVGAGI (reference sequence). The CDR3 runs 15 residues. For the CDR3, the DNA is TGTGCCAGCAGTCTACCGACAGGTACTGGAAACACCATATATTTT. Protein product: CASSLPTGTGNTIYF.

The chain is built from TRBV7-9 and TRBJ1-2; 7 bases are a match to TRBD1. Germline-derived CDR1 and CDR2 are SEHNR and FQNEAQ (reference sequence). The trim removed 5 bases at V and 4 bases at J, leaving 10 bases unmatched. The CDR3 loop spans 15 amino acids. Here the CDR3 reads CASSPTDRPIYGYTF. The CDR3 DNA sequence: TGTGCCAGCAGCCCAACGGACAGGCCTATCTATGGCTACACCTTC.

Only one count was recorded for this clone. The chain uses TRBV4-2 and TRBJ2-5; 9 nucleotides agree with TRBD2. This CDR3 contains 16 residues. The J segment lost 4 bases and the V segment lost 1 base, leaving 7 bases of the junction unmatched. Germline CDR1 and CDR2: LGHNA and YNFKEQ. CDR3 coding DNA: TGTGCCAGCAGCCAAGGGACTAGCGCCGGGGGAGAGACCCAGTACTTC. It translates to CASSQGTSAGGETQYF.

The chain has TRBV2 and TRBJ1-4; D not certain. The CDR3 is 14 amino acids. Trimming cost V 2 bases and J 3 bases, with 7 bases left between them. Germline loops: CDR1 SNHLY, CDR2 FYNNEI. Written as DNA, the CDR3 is TGTGCCAGCAGTGAACGGTTCCCTAATGAAAAACTGTTTTTT. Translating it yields CASSERFPNEKLFF.